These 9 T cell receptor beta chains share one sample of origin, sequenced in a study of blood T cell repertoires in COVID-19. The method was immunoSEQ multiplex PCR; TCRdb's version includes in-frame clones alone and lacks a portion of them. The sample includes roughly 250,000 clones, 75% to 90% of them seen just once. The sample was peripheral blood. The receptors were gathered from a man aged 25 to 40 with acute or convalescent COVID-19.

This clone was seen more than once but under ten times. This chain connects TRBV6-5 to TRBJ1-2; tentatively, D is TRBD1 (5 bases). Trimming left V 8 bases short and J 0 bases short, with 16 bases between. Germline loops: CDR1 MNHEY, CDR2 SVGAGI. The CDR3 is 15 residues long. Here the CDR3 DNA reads TGTGCCAGCCTGCCGGGGGTTGGGGCTAACTATGGCTACACCTTC. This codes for CASLPGVGANYGYTF.

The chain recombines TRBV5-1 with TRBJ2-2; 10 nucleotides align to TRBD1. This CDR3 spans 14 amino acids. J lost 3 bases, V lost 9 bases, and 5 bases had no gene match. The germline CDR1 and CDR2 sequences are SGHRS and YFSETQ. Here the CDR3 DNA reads TGCGCCACTGGGGACAGGGGCGACACCGGGGAGCTGTTTTTT. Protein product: CATGDRGDTGELFF.

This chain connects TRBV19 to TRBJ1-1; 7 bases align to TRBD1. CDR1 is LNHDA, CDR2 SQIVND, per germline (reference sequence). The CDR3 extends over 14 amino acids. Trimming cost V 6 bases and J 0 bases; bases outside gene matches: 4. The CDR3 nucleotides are TGTGCCAGTAGCACACAGGGGTTGAACACTGAAGCTTTCTTT. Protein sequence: CASSTQGLNTEAFF.

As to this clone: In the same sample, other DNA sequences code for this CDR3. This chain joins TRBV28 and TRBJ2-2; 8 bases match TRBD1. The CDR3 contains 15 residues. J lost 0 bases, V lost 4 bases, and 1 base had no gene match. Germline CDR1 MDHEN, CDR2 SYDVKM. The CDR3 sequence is CASSSGGANTGELFF. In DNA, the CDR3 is TGTGCCAGCAGTTCAGGGGGCGCGAACACCGGGGAGCTGTTTTTT.

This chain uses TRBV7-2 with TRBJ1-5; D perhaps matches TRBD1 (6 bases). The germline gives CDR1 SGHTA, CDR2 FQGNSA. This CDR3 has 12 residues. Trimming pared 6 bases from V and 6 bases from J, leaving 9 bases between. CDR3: CASSSQGQPQHF. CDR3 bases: TGTGCCAGCAGTTCACAGGGTCAGCCCCAGCATTTT.

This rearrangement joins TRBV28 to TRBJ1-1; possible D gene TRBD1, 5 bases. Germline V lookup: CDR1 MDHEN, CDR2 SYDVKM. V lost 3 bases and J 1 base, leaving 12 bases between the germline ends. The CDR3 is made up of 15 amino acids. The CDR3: CASSFQAGKNTEAFF. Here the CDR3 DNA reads TGTGCCAGCAGTTTTCAGGCAGGGAAGAACACTGAAGCTTTCTTT.

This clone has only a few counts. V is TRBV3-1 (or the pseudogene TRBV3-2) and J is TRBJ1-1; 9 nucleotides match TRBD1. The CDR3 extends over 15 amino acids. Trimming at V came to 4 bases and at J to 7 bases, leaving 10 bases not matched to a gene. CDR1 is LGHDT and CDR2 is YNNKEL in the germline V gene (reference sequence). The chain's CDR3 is CASSPTGTGLVEAFF. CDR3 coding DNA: TGTGCCAGCAGCCCCACCGGGACAGGGTTGGTTGAAGCTTTCTTT.

The CDR3: CAWTPGNTIYF. The CDR3, as DNA: TGTGCCTGGACTCCCGGAAACACCATATATTTT. The chain has TRBV30 and TRBJ1-3; D gene ambiguous. V lost 4 bases, J lost 4 bases, and 5 bases lay in between. The CDR3 extends over 11 amino acids. From germline, CDR1 is GTSNPN and CDR2 SVGIG (reference sequence). Complete variable domain (other parts from reference TRBV30 and TRBJ1-3): SQTIHQWPATLVQPVGSPLSLECTVEGTSNPNLYWYRQAAGRGLQLLFYSVGIGQISSEVPQNLSASRPQDRQFILSSKKLLLSDSGFYLCAWTPGNTIYFGEGSWLTVV.

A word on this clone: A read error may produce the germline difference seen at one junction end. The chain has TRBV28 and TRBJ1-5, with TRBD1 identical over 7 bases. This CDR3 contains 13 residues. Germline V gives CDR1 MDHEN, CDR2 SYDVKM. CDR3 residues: CASSLNLGQVGDF. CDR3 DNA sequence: TGTGCCAGCAGTTTAAATTTAGGACAGGTGGGGGATTTT. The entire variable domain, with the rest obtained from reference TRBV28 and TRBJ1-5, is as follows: DVKVTQSSRYLVKRTGEKVFLECVQDMDHENMFWYRQDPGLGLRLIYFSYDVKMKEKGDIPEGYSVSREKKERFSLILESASTNQTSMYLCASSLNLGQVGDFGDGTRLSIL.